The clone carrying this T cell receptor (beta chain) was observed a handful of times. Its antigen remains unknown. This entry belongs to a study of response to subunit inactivated influenza vaccine. Regarding the study as a whole: Few additional T cells are recruited per seasonal influenza vaccination, authors suggested.

MiXCR was run by TCRdb on the RT-PCR reads, yielding one entry per CDR3 protein. The repertoire holds 500,000 or so distinct CDR3 sequences, with approximately 15% as singletons. V was trimmed by 1 base and J by 0 bases, leaving 10 bases between them. Germline V gene data show CDR1 as SGHAT and CDR2 as FQNNGV. This CDR3 has 15 residues. The clonotype comes from a man between 50 and 70 years old who received an inactivated influenza vaccine. This sequence joins TRBV11-2 and TRBJ2-7; D uncertain. The source was CD4+ T cells sorted from PBMCs, collected about 24 months after vaccination. The CDR3 DNA reads TGTGCCAGCAGCTTAGGCCCGGTAAGCTCCTACGAGCAGTACTTC. Its translation is CASSLGPVSSYEQYF. Filled out from reference TRBV11-2 and TRBJ2-7, the complete variable domain reads EAGVAQSPRYKIIEKRQSVAFWCNPISGHATLYWYQQILGQGPKLLIQFQNNGVVDDSQLPKDRFSAERLKGVDSTLKIQPAKLEDSAVYLCASSLGPVSSYEQYFGPGTRLTVT.